Detailed here is one TCR beta chain. Its target is unknown. The data derive from a study of identical twins. Study observations and caveats: High-abundance cord blood beta clonotypes had fewer insertions; memory repertoires showed none. When twins shared out-of-frame alpha sequences, those sequences had excess low generation probability.

The CDR3 has 16 residues. V was shortened by 0 bases and J by 3 bases, with 15 bases between the two germline ends. Germline CDR1 reads LGHDT; CDR2 reads YNNKEL (reference sequence). Healthy Caucasians supplied all donations. Template switching created a universal primer site, and the cDNA included unique molecular identifiers. TCRdb re-analysed the 5' RACE reads in MiXCR, keeping a single row per CDR3 protein. The data contain about 240,000 distinct CDR3 sequences, 10% of them seen just once; the ten biggest clones take up 9% to 10%. This sequence originates from a man aged 50-59 years in good health. The genes are TRBV3-1 and TRBJ2-7; D gene uncertain. Sequenced material: memory T cells sorted from blood. DNA of the CDR3: TGTGCCAGCAGCCAAGATCTTTTCGGGCCGGACTACGAGCAGTACTTC. This translates into CASSQDLFGPDYEQYF.